This T cell receptor beta chain is from a study of identical twins. General study points: With monozygotic twins, out-of-frame TCR alpha sharing exceeded what models estimated. The authors drew conclusions from cross-sectional statistical analysis rather than following the same donors.

The CDR3 totals 13 residues. Germline CDR1 LNHDA, CDR2 SQIVND (reference sequence). Addition of a universal primer site occurred through template switching, and cDNA carried unique molecular identifiers. TCRdb used MiXCR to reprocess the 5' RACE reads, holding one entry per CDR3 protein. The profile shows 1.5 million to 2 million distinct CDR3 sequences, about 32% of them singletons. This clonotype was found a few times. Its antigen is unidentified. The sample taken for sequencing was cord blood. This chain uses TRBV19 with TRBJ1-2; D is possibly TRBD1 (5 bases). The sequence was obtained from a newborn girl in good health. The CDR3 region has the DNA TGTACCTCTACTTCCGACAGCAACTATGGCTACACCTTC. As protein: CTSTSDSNYGYTF.